These 2 T cell receptor beta chains were all obtained from the same sample, sequenced in a study of lung T cells in sarcoidosis with Löfgren's syndrome. In TCRdb, the reads were re-called with MiXCR into one record per CDR3 protein. The sample lists approximately 20,000 distinct CDR3 sequences, roughly 20% occurring once. Specimen: CD4+ T cells from PBMCs. The receptors derive from a human donor with sarcoidosis (Löfgren's syndrome or another form), or a control subject (not recorded which).

This clonotype was counted ten times or more. The chain carries TRBV2 and TRBJ1-2, with 11 nucleotides matching TRBD1. CDR1 and CDR2 (germline): SNHLY, FYNNEI. The CDR3 has 16 residues. V was clipped by 6 bases and J by 4 bases; unmatched bases: 10. The CDR3: CASSPWTGGPSYGYTF. DNA for the CDR3: TGTGCCAGCAGCCCATGGACAGGGGGCCCAAGCTATGGCTACACCTTC.

Points on this clonotype: Since the CDR3 does not end with the conserved phenylalanine or tryptophan, this likely comes from a read error. The V gene is TRBV6-6, the J gene TRBJ1-1, with D perhaps matching TRBD1 (5 bases). CDR3 size: 13 residues. In germline, CDR1 is MNHNY, CDR2 SVGAGI (reference sequence). Trimming stripped 6 bases from V and 10 bases from J, with 18 bases between. The CDR3 is CASSSSGAPGAFS. The CDR3 nucleotides read TGTGCCAGCAGCAGCAGCGGGGCACCTGGAGCTTTCTCT.